Listed here is a single TCR beta chain. The CDR3 extends over 17 amino acids. V lost 4 bases and J lost 0, with 16 bases in between. Germline lookup yields CDR1 MGHRA and CDR2 YSYEKL. The data belong to a study of shared clonotypes between healthy human individuals. Study as a whole: A couple of women and a few men aged 18 to 49 made up the donors.

Assay: immunoSEQ multiplex PCR; the TCRdb copy retains only in-frame clones and omits some. The sample includes fewer than 350,000 clones, roughly 84% of them seen just once. Recent acute infections and vaccinations were absent in the healthy HIV-negative adult donors. Material: memory CD8+ T cells sorted from blood. Subset here: CD45RO+ cells pooled with CCR7-negative TemRA cells. The chain uses TRBV4-1 and TRBJ1-3, with D unresolved. This receptor was taken from a man between 18 and 29 years old in good health. The CDR3 spells CASSPLEGSYSGNTIYF. The CDR3 DNA reads TGCGCCAGCAGCCCCCTGGAGGGCAGCTACTCTGGAAACACCATATATTTT.